These T cell receptor beta chains were read from a single sample in a study of post-analysis software for immune sequencing data. TCRdb re-called the PCR reads through MiXCR, storing one row per CDR3 protein. This table has 750,000 to 950,000 distinct CDR3 sequences, 35% to 55% appearing once. The specimen was blood. Source of these receptors: a girl aged 5 to 17 with multiple sclerosis. The conserved cysteine and the conserved F or W are not part of the CDR3 here. Each record gives: J gene, V gene, CDR3 protein.

>TRBJ2-1|TRBV5-1
ASSHQGVGLINEQF
>TRBJ2-3|TRBV15
ATRQGSGSLRTDTQY
>TRBJ2-7|TRBV29-1
SGIGGRDRGFYEQY
>TRBJ2-7|TRBV20-1
SATGQGGTYEQY
>TRBJ2-1|TRBV7-8
ASAGTSGGYNEQF
>TRBJ2-7|TRBV7-2
ASSRSGISYNEQY
>TRBJ2-7|TRBV9
ASSPHPSSYEQY
>TRBJ2-1|TRBV6-6
ASSYRAGGHNEQF
>TRBJ2-5|TRBV29-1
SVGGGGETQY
>TRBJ1-1|TRBV6-5
ASSSIYIRGQNTEAF
>TRBJ2-3|TRBV21-1
ASSNPGLAVPSPFSTDTQY
>NA|TRBV15
ATSTDLGKETQY
>TRBJ1-4|TRBV20-1
SASAGARYEKLF
>TRBJ1-1|TRBV6-2/TRBV6-3
ASSSTRSSERFEAF
>TRBJ1-2|TRBV5-1
ASSLAGTALLGYT
>TRBJ1-1|TRBV6-1
ASSLFDLAGNTEAF
>TRBJ2-5|TRBV29-1
SVSVETQY
>TRBJ2-1|TRBV2
ASTFRVAGVDEQF
>TRBJ2-7|TRBV5-1
ASSLDLNSLYEQY
>TRBJ2-1|TRBV4-3
ASSQVWRGSNEQF